These 31 T cell receptor beta chains share one sample of origin, sequenced in a study of control samples from healthy donors and cancer patients. The repertoire was sequenced with immunoSEQ multiplex PCR; TCRdb's copy has only in-frame clones and lacks some. In the table there are 230,000 or so clones, about 95% of which are singletons. Sequences were obtained from blood. Every receptor here comes from a middle-aged man in good health.

This clone is a singleton in its sample. The DNA of the CDR3 is TGTGCCAGCAGCCGGGGGAAGGCGACAGGTCAAGAGACCCAGTACTTC. Translated, it gives CASSRGKATGQETQYF. The J gene is TRBJ2-5, the V gene TRBV11-2, with D possibly called TRBD1 or TRBD2 (6 bases each). From germline, CDR1 is SGHAT and CDR2 FQNNGV. The CDR3 covers 16 residues. V was clipped by 5 bases and J by 2 bases, with 18 bases between them.

The chain employs TRBV5-1 and TRBJ2-1; D call uncertain. The CDR3 sequence is 12 residues long. V was pared by 2 bases and J by 6 bases, with 6 bases between. The germline V gene encodes CDR1 SGHRS and CDR2 YFSETQ. The CDR3 nucleotides are TGCGCCAGCAGCTTACCAAGCAATGAGCAGTTCTTC. This translates into CASSLPSNEQFF.

The sample holds a few counts of this clone. The chain carries TRBV2 and TRBJ2-6; D may match TRBD1 or TRBD2 (5 bases each). The germline CDR1 and CDR2 sequences are SNHLY and FYNNEI. Trimming cost V 4 bases and J 0 bases, with 10 bases left between them. This CDR3 has 16 amino acids. The CDR3 loop reads CASSGGRFSGANVLTF. CDR3 in DNA: TGTGCCAGCAGTGGGGGACGTTTCTCTGGGGCCAACGTCCTGACTTTC.

This clone was observed a handful of times. The chain has TRBV7-9 and TRBJ1-5, with D tentatively TRBD1 (5 bases). Germline CDR1 SEHNR, CDR2 FQNEAQ (reference sequence). CDR3 size: 14 residues. V lost 1 base to trimming and J lost 6 bases, with 10 bases between them. CDR3 residues: CASSLEGKSQPQHF. CDR3 bases: TGTGCCAGCAGCTTAGAGGGGAAGAGTCAGCCCCAGCATTTT.

The J gene is TRBJ1-2, the V gene TRBV18, with TRBD1 matching 8 bases. J gave up 5 bases and V 3 bases, and 8 bases lay outside the gene matches. CDR1 and CDR2 from the germline V gene are KGHSH and LQKENI. The CDR3 runs to 15 residues. The CDR3 sequence: CASSPGQGVSYGYTF. CDR3 DNA: TGTGCCAGCTCACCCGGACAGGGTGTGTCGTATGGCTACACCTTC.

The chain has TRBV6-1 and TRBJ1-6; D is possibly TRBD1 (6 bases). V shed 3 bases and J shed 7 bases, with 10 bases lying between them. This CDR3 has 14 amino acids. Germline V gene lookup returns CDR1 MNHNS and CDR2 SASEGT. This chain's CDR3 is CASSEEGENSPLHF. DNA for the CDR3: TGTGCCAGCAGTGAGGAGGGGGAAAATTCACCCCTCCACTTT.

The chain is built from TRBV5-1 and TRBJ1-6, with 9 bases matching TRBD1. CDR3 length: 15 residues. The germline CDR1 and CDR2 sequences are SGHRS and YFSETQ. V was clipped by 2 bases and J by 6 bases; unmatched bases: 3. In DNA form, the CDR3 reads TGCGCCAGCAGCTTCAACAGGGGGCTTAATTCACCCCTCCACTTT. Translation gives CASSFNRGLNSPLHF.

This chain links TRBV20-1 with TRBJ2-5; 8 bases agree with TRBD1. Trimming at V came to 3 bases and at J to 1 base, leaving 1 base not matched to a gene. The CDR3 sequence is 13 residues long. Germline-derived CDR1 and CDR2 are DFQATT and SNEGSKA (reference sequence). The CDR3 sequence is CSASQGAQETQYF. The CDR3 bases are TGCAGTGCTAGTCAGGGGGCCCAAGAGACCCAGTACTTC.

Regarding this clone: Additional DNA sequences in this sample encode the identical CDR3. The V gene is TRBV28, the J gene TRBJ1-2; 7 bases line up with TRBD1. Looked up from germline, CDR1 is MDHEN and CDR2 is SYDVKM. The trim removed 6 bases at V and 6 bases at J, leaving 7 bases unmatched. The CDR3 runs to 13 residues. The CDR3 is CASRATGRDGYTF. The CDR3 DNA is TGTGCCAGCAGAGCGACAGGGCGTGATGGCTACACCTTC.

The chain combines TRBV28 with TRBJ2-5; D could derive from TRBD1 or TRBD2 (5 bases each). The CDR3 runs 12 residues. The V gene's germline CDR1 is MDHEN and CDR2 SYDVKM. With 8 bases removed from V and 1 base from J, the gap between germline ends came to 8 bases. CDR3 sequence: CASAGGQETQYF. In DNA, the CDR3 is TGTGCCAGCGCTGGGGGCCAAGAGACCCAGTACTTC.

The chain is built from TRBV7-2 and TRBJ1-1; D might be TRBD1 (5 bases). Trimming left V 2 bases short and J 11 bases short, with 12 bases between. CDR1 and CDR2 from the germline V gene are SGHTA and FQGNSA. CDR3 size: 12 residues. CDR3 bases: TGTGCCAGCAGCTTAATTCAGGGCGTGGCTTTCTTT. It translates to CASSLIQGVAFF. The full variable domain, in which reference TRBV7-2 and TRBJ1-1 provide the parts outside the CDR3, is GAGVSQSPSNKVTEKGKDVELRCDPISGHTALYWYRQSLGQGLEFLIYFQGNSAPDKSGLPSDRFSAERTGGSVSTLTIQRTQQEDSAVYLCASSLIQGVAFFGQGTRLTVV.

The chain carries TRBV5-1 and TRBJ2-3; TRBD1 agrees at 7 bases. Per the germline V gene, CDR1 is SGHRS and CDR2 is YFSETQ. The CDR3 has 16 residues. J was trimmed by 2 bases and V by 1 base; bases with no gene match: 7. As DNA, the CDR3 is TGCGCCAGCAGCTTGTTCTCCGGGACAGCCACAGATACGCAGTATTTT. Its protein product is CASSLFSGTATDTQYF. The full variable domain, its missing parts supplied by reference TRBV5-1 and TRBJ2-3, is KAGVTQTPRYLIKTRGQQVTLSCSPISGHRSVSWYQQTPGQGLQFLFEYFSETQRNKGNFPGRFSGRQFSNSRSEMNVSTLELGDSALYLCASSLFSGTATDTQYFGPGTRLTVL.

V and J are TRBV9 and TRBJ2-1; tentatively, D is TRBD1 (5 bases). Germline V gene lookup returns CDR1 SGDLS and CDR2 YYNGEE. The CDR3 has 15 amino acids. V was shortened by 4 bases and J by 0 bases, with 11 bases between the two germline ends. The DNA for the CDR3 is TGTGCCAGCAGCTCAAGGGGTAGCTCCTACAATGAGCAGTTCTTC. Protein product: CASSSRGSSYNEQFF.

V and J are TRBV10-1 and TRBJ1-1; D call uncertain. V shed 0 bases and J shed 4 bases, with 9 bases lying between them. From germline, CDR1 is WNHNN and CDR2 SYGVQD (reference sequence). This CDR3 comprises 14 residues. CDR3 DNA: TGCGCCAGCAGTGAGTCACCGGAGAGCACTGAAGCTTTCTTT. Amino acid sequence: CASSESPESTEAFF.

The rearrangement joins TRBV5-4 to TRBJ1-5; 8 bases fit TRBD1. Trimming removed 4 bases from V and 4 bases from J; junction bases left unmatched: 4. The CDR3 length is 14 residues. The germline gives CDR1 SGHNT, CDR2 YYREEE (reference sequence). The CDR3 spells CASSVGQGNQPQHF. CDR3 nucleotide sequence: TGTGCCAGCAGCGTCGGACAGGGAAATCAGCCCCAGCATTTT. The full variable domain, rest sourced from reference TRBV5-4 and TRBJ1-5, is ETGVTQSPTHLIKTRGQQVTLRCSSQSGHNTVSWYQQALGQGPQFIFQYYREEENGRGNFPPRFSGLQFPNYSSELNVNALELDDSALYLCASSVGQGNQPQHFGDGTRLSIL.

This chain uses TRBV24-1 with TRBJ2-1; 11 nucleotides match TRBD2. V gave up 0 bases and J gave up 7 bases; unmatched junction bases: 4. Germline loops: CDR1 KGHDR, CDR2 SFDVKD. There are 16 residues in the CDR3. This CDR3 reads CATSDLRLAGKNEQFF. The DNA for the CDR3 is TGTGCCACCAGTGATTTGCGACTAGCGGGGAAGAATGAGCAGTTCTTC.

The chain is built from TRBV5-1 and TRBJ2-2, with D tentatively TRBD1 (7 bases). Germline V gives CDR1 SGHRS, CDR2 YFSETQ. CDR3 length: 16 amino acids. Trimming shortened V by 4 bases and J by 6 bases, and 19 bases separated the two germline ends. CDR3 amino acids: CASSRPDREVSGELFF. Here the CDR3 DNA reads TGCGCCAGCAGCCGCCCCGACAGGGAGGTCTCCGGGGAGCTGTTTTTT.

The chain couples TRBV5-4 to TRBJ2-1; D is perhaps TRBD1 (6 bases). The V and J ends lost 1 base and 1 base respectively, with 6 bases between them. The CDR3 consists of 14 residues. Germline V gene sequence: CDR1 SGHNT, CDR2 YYREEE (reference sequence). This chain's CDR3 is CASSLTGSYNEQFF. CDR3 nucleotide sequence: TGTGCCAGCAGCTTGACAGGGTCCTACAATGAGCAGTTCTTC.

The rearrangement joins TRBV11-1 to TRBJ2-6; maybe TRBD1 (5 bases). The CDR3 covers 16 residues. Trimming pared 1 base from V and 3 bases from J, leaving 10 bases between. In germline, CDR1 is SGHAT, CDR2 FQDESV (reference sequence). In nucleotides, the CDR3 is TGTGCCAGCAGCTTAGAGGCAGGGTATGGGGCCAACGTCCTGACTTTC. It is translated as CASSLEAGYGANVLTF.

The chain uses TRBV7-9 and TRBJ1-2, with D possibly being TRBD1 (5 bases). The CDR3 sequence is 14 residues long. Trimming removed 4 bases from V and 7 bases from J, with 16 bases in between. In germline, CDR1 is SEHNR, CDR2 FQNEAQ (reference sequence). The DNA for the CDR3 is TGTGCCAGCAGCTCTGACGGGTTCGGGGGTGGCTACACCTTC. This translates into CASSSDGFGGGYTF.

The chain joins TRBV12-3 or TRBV12-4 to TRBJ1-1, with D unclear. V dropped 6 bases and J dropped 5 bases, with 10 bases sitting between them. The CDR3 extends over 12 amino acids. The DNA of the CDR3 is TGTGCCAGCAGCCTGGGGAGAACTGAAGCTTTCTTT. The encoded protein is CASSLGRTEAFF.

This clone was recorded only once. V and J are TRBV2 and TRBJ2-1, with D perhaps matching TRBD1 or TRBD2 (5 bases each). The CDR3 length is 16 residues. Germline V lookup: CDR1 SNHLY, CDR2 FYNNEI. With 3 bases removed from V and 7 bases from J, the gap between germline ends came to 19 bases. CDR3: CASSERGAYTSNEQFF. DNA of the CDR3: TGTGCCAGCAGTGAGAGAGGGGCATACACATCAAATGAGCAGTTCTTC.

This clone showed up just once. CDR3 bases: TGTGCCAGCAGCCCAGGGGGCAATCAGCCCCAGCATTTT. It specifies CASSPGGNQPQHF. The chain combines TRBV6-5 with TRBJ1-5, with TRBD1 as a possible D gene (6 bases). Germline V gene data show CDR1 as MNHEY and CDR2 as SVGAGI. The V gene lost 6 bases and the J gene lost 2 bases, with 8 bases spanning the gap. The CDR3 runs to 13 residues.

The rearrangement links TRBV10-3 to TRBJ1-1; D gene uncertain. This CDR3 has 17 amino acids. V shed 5 bases and J shed 7 bases, with 26 bases lying between them. Per germline, CDR1 ENHRY and CDR2 SYGVKD. For the CDR3, the DNA is TGTGCCATCAGTACAAACCCCGGGTCCCTTATTAGAGTTGAAGCTTTCTTT. Translated, it gives CAISTNPGSLIRVEAFF.

Only one count was recorded for this clone. This chain joins TRBV18 and TRBJ2-1; no definite D call. CDR1 is KGHSH, CDR2 LQKENI, per germline. The CDR3 loop spans 11 amino acids. Trimming took 3 bases from V and 8 from J, leaving 5 bases between them. CDR3: CASSPQYEQFF. For the CDR3, the DNA is TGTGCCAGCTCACCGCAATATGAGCAGTTCTTC.

The chain recombines TRBV11-2 with TRBJ2-1, with 9 positions matching TRBD2. Trimming at V came to 5 bases and at J to 3 bases, leaving 5 bases not matched to a gene. This CDR3 spans 15 amino acids. CDR1 SGHAT and CDR2 FQNNGV come from the germline V gene. The chain's CDR3 is CASSVRGGDYNEQFF. CDR3 DNA: TGTGCCAGCAGCGTACGCGGGGGGGACTACAATGAGCAGTTCTTC.

V and J are TRBV7-9 and TRBJ2-5; 7 bases match TRBD1. This CDR3 region has 14 residues. The ends lost 6 bases at V and 5 bases at J; junction bases unmatched: 9. Germline CDR1 SEHNR, CDR2 FQNEAQ (reference sequence). The CDR3 reads CASSSDRSAETQYF. DNA for the CDR3: TGTGCCAGCAGTTCGGACAGGTCCGCGGAGACCCAGTACTTC.

This chain uses TRBV5-1 with TRBJ1-6; D gene unclear. V was clipped by 4 bases and J by 0 bases, with 11 bases between them. Per germline, CDR1 SGHRS and CDR2 YFSETQ. The CDR3 covers 16 residues. The CDR3 DNA sequence: TGCGCCAGCAGCCGCGGGGAGAGCTCCTATAATTCACCCCTCCACTTT. It codes for CASSRGESSYNSPLHF.

The CDR3 sequence: CASSQAVSSYNEQFF. As DNA, the CDR3 is TGTGCCAGCTCCCAAGCGGTTAGCTCCTACAATGAGCAGTTCTTC. The gene calls are TRBV18 and TRBJ2-1, with TRBD2 as a possible D gene (5 bases). V dropped 6 bases and J dropped 0 bases, with 12 bases sitting between them. This CDR3 has 15 amino acids. The V gene's germline CDR1 is KGHSH and CDR2 LQKENI.

The CDR3 spells CASSLRAGSQPQHF. The CDR3 nucleotides read TGCGCCAGCAGCTTGCGGGCAGGGAGTCAGCCCCAGCATTTT. This chain links TRBV5-1 with TRBJ1-5; a weak D match, TRBD1 (5 bases). The CDR3 contains 14 residues. Germline CDR1 is SGHRS and CDR2 is YFSETQ. Trimming left V 1 base short and J 6 bases short, with 11 bases between.

The chain is built from TRBV19 and TRBJ1-5; 9 bases agree with TRBD1. From germline, CDR1 is LNHDA and CDR2 SQIVND (reference sequence). V lost 6 bases and J lost 6; bases outside the gene matches: 3. The CDR3 is made up of 13 amino acids. The CDR3 DNA sequence: TGTGCCAGTAGCCCGACAGGGGGTCAGCCCCAGCATTTT. Its translation is CASSPTGGQPQHF.